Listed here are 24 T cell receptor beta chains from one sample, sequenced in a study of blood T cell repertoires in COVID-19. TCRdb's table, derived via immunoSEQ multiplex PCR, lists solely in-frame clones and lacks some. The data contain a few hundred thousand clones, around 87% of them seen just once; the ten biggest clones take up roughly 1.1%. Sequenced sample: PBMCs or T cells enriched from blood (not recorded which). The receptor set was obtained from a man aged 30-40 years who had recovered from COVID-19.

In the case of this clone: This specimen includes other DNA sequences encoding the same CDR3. The CDR3 nucleotides read TGTGCCAGCTCTCCGGCAGGCCAAGAGACCCAGTACTTC. Encoded protein: CASSPAGQETQYF. The chain uses TRBV18 and TRBJ2-5; D is uncertain. Germline CDR1 reads KGHSH; CDR2 reads LQKENI. V was clipped by 6 bases and J by 1 base, with 9 bases between them. The CDR3 totals 13 residues.

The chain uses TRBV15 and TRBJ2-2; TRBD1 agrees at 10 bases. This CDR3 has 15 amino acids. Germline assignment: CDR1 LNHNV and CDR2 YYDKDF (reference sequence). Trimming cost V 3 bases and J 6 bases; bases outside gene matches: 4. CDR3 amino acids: CATSRDRGVSGELFF. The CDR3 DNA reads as TGTGCCACCAGCAGGGACAGGGGGGTGTCCGGGGAGCTGTTTTTT.

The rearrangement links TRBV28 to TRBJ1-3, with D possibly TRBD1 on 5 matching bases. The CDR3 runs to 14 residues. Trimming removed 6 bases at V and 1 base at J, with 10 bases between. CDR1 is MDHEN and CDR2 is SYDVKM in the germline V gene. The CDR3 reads CASRTGGSGNTIYF. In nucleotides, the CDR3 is TGTGCCAGCAGGACTGGGGGGTCTGGAAACACCATATATTTT.

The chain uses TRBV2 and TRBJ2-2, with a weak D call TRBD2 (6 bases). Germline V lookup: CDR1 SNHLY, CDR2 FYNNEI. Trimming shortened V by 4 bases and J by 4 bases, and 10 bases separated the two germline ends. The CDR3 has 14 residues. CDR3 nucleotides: TGTGCCAGCAGTGGGGGACTGCTCACCGGGGAGCTGTTTTTT. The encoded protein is CASSGGLLTGELFF.

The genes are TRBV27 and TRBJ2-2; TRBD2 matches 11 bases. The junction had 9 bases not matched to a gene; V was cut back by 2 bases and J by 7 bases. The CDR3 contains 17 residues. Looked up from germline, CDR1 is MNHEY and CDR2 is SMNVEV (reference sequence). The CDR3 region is CASSLPASGRIGGELFF. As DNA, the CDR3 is TGTGCCAGCAGTTTACCCGCTAGCGGGAGGATTGGCGGGGAGCTGTTTTTT.

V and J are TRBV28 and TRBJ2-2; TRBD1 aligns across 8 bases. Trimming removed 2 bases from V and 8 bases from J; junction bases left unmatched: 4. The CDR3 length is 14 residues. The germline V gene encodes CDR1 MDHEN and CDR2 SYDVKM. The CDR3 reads CASSLLTGVGELFF. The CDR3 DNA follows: TGTGCCAGCAGTTTACTGACAGGGGTAGGGGAGCTGTTTTTT.

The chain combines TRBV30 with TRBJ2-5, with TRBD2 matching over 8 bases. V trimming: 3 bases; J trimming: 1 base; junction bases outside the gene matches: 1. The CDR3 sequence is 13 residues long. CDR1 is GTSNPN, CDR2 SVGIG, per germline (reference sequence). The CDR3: CAWSGGAQETQYF. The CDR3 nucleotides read TGTGCCTGGAGCGGGGGGGCCCAAGAGACCCAGTACTTC.

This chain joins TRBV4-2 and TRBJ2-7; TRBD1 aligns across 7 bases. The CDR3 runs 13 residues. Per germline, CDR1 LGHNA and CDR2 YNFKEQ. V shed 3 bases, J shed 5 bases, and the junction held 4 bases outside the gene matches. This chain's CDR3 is CASSQGQSNEQYF. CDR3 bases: TGTGCCAGCAGCCAGGGACAGTCAAACGAGCAGTACTTC.

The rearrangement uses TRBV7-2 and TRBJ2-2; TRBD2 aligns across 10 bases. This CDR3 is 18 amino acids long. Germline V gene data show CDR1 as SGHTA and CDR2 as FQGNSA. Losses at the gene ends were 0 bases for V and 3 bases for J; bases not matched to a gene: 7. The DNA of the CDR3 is TGTGCCAGCAGCTTAGCGTCGGTAGCGGGAGGTTACACCGGGGAGCTGTTTTTT. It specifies CASSLASVAGGYTGELFF.

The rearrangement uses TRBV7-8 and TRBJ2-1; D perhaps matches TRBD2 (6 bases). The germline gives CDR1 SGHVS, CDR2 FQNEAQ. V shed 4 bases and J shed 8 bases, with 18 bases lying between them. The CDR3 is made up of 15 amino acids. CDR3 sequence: CASSSTSTLADEQFF. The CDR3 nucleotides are TGTGCCAGCAGCTCGACTAGTACCTTGGCGGATGAGCAGTTCTTC.

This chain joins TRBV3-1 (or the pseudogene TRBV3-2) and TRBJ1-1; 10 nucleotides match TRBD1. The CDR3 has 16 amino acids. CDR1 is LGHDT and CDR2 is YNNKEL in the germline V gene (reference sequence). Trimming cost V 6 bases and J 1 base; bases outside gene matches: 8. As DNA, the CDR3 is TGTGCCAGCAGGAATCGACAGGGGGCGGGGAACACTGAAGCTTTCTTT. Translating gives CASRNRQGAGNTEAFF.

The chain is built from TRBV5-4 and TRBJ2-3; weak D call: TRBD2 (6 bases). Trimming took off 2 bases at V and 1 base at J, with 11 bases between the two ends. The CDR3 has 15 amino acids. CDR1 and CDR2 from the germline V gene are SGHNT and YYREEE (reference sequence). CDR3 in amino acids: CASSFFGSGTDTQYF. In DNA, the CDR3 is TGTGCCAGCAGCTTTTTCGGGAGTGGCACAGATACGCAGTATTTT.

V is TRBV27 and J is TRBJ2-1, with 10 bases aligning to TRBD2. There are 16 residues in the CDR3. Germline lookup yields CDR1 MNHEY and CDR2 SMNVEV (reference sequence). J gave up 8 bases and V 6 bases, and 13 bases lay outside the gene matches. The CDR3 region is CASRRSYGLADHEQFF. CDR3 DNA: TGTGCCAGCAGGCGGTCCTACGGACTAGCGGATCATGAGCAGTTCTTC.

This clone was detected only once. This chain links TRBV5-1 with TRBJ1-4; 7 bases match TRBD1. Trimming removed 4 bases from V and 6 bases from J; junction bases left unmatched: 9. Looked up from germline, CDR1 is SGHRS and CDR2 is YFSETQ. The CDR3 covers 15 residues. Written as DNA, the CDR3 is TGCGCCAGCAGCCAGGAGACAGGGTATGATGAAAAACTGTTTTTT. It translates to CASSQETGYDEKLFF.

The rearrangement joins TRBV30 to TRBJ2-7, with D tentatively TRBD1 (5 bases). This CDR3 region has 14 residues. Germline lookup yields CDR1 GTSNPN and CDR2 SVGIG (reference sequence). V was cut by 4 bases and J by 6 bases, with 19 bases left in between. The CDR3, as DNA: TGTGCCTGGAAAGTAACTCAGGGTCCACTCGAGCAGTACTTC. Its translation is CAWKVTQGPLEQYF.

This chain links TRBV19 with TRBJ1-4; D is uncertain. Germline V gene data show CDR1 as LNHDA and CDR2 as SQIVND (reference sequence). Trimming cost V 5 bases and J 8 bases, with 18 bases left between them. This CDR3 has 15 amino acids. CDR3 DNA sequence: TGTGCCAGTAGTTTCTTTGCCAAACCGGGGGAAAAACTGTTTTTT. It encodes CASSFFAKPGEKLFF.

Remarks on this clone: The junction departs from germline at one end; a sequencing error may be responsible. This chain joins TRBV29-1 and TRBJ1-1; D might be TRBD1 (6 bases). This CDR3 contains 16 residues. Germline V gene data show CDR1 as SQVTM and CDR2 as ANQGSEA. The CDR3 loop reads CSVEGGGVSTDTEAFF. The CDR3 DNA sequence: TGCAGCGTCGAAGGGGGGGGCGTCTCTACCGACACTGAAGCTTTCTTT.

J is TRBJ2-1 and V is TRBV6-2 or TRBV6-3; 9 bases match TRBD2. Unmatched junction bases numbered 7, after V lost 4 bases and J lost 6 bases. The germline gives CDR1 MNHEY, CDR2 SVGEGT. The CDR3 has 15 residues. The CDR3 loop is CASSSQPAGGNEQFF. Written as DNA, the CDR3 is TGTGCCAGCAGTTCACAGCCAGCGGGAGGCAATGAGCAGTTCTTC.

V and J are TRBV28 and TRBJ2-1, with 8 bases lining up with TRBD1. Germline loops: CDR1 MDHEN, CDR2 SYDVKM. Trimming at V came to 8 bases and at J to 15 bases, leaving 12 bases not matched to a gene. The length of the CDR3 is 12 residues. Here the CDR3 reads CASRPPTGDPFF. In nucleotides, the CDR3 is TGTGCCAGCCGACCCCCGACAGGGGATCCGTTCTTC.

CDR3 residues: CASSSPGLAGGPDTDTQYF. In DNA form, the CDR3 reads TGTGCCAGCAGTTCCCCCGGGCTAGCGGGAGGGCCCGACACAGATACGCAGTATTTT. The chain has TRBV28 and TRBJ2-3; 12 nucleotides line up with TRBD2. The CDR3 has 19 residues. The germline V gene has CDR1 MDHEN and CDR2 SYDVKM. J gave up 2 bases and V 4 bases, and 13 bases lay outside the gene matches.

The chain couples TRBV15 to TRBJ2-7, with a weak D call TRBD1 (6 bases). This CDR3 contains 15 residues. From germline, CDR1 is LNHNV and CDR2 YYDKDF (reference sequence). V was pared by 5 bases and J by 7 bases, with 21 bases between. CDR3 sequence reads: CATSPPRIGGAEQYF. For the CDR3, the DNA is TGTGCCACCAGCCCCCCTCGGATAGGGGGAGCGGAGCAGTACTTC.

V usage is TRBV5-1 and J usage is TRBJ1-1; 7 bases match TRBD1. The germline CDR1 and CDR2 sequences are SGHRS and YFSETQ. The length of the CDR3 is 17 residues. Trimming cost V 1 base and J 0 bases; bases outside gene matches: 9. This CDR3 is CASSLTRTGGVNTEAFF. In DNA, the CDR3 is TGCGCCAGCAGCTTGACGAGGACAGGCGGGGTGAACACTGAAGCTTTCTTT.

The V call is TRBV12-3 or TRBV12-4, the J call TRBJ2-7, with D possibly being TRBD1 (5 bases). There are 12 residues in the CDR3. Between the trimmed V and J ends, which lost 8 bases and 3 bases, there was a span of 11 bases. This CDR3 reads CASARGYYEQYF. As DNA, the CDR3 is TGTGCCAGCGCAAGGGGTTACTACGAGCAGTACTTC.

The CDR3 coding sequence is TGTGCCAGCAGTAAAAGGGACACCAGCACAGATACGCAGTATTTT. This encodes CASSKRDTSTDTQYF. The rearrangement uses TRBV2 and TRBJ2-3; perhaps TRBD1 as D (6 bases). Trimming shortened V by 5 bases and J by 0 bases, and 12 bases separated the two germline ends. This CDR3 comprises 15 residues. Germline loops: CDR1 SNHLY, CDR2 FYNNEI.